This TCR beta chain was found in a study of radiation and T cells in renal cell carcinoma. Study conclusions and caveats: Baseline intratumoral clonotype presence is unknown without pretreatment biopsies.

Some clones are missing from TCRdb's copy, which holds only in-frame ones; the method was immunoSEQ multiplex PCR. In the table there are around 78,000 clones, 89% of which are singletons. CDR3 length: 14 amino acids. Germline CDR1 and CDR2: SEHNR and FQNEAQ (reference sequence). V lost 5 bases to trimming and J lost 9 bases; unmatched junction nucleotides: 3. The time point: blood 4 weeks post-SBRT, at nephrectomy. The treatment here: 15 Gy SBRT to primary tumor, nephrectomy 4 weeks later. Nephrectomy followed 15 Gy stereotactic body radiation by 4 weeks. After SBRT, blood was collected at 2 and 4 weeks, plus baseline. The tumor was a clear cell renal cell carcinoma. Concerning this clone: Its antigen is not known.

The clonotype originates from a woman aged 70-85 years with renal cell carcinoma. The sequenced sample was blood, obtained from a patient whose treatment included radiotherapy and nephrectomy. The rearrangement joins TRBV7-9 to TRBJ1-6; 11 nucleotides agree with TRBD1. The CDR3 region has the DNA TGTGCCAGCAGCCCGGACAGGGGGCTTTCACCCCTCCACTTT. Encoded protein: CASSPDRGLSPLHF.